This T cell receptor beta chain was obtained from a study of cytomegalovirus exposure and HLA in healthy donors. In germline, CDR1 is LNHDA, CDR2 SQIVND (reference sequence). The CDR3 runs 16 residues. V shed 6 bases, J shed 0 bases, and the junction held 10 bases outside the gene matches. Researchers ran the PCR with 60 Vbeta and 13 Jbeta primers. Some clones are missing from TCRdb's copy, which holds only in-frame ones; the method was immunoSEQ multiplex PCR. The sample yields 150,000 to 200,000 clones, about three quarters seen once. Comments on this clone: Antigen: not known.

The study, taken as a whole, reports: Rare sequences made up most TCRs, while some public TCRs were found in many donors.

The TCR sequence derives from a man between 18 and 35 years old in good health and CMV-seronegative. The sequenced material came from PBMCs. The chain has TRBV19 and TRBJ2-7; 8 bases match TRBD2. CDR3 loop: CASSKILAAPSYEQYF. The CDR3 DNA reads TGTGCCAGTAGCAAAATACTAGCGGCCCCCTCCTACGAGCAGTACTTC. The variable domain in full, completed from reference TRBV19 and TRBJ2-7, reads DGGITQSPKYLFRKEGQNVTLSCEQNLNHDAMYWYRQDPGQGLRLIYYSQIVNDFQKGDIAEGYSVSREKKESFPLTVTSAQKNPTAFYLCASSKILAAPSYEQYFGPGTRLTVT.